This T cell receptor beta chain was obtained from a study of sequential checkpoint blockade in melanoma. Study-wide background: First-line arms were nivolumab then ipilimumab, or the reverse, randomized 1:1. Maintenance nivolumab came after either treatment sequence.

The CDR3 is 13 amino acids. Germline V gene data show CDR1 as MNHEY and CDR2 as SVGAGI. V was clipped by 6 bases and J by 3 bases, with 12 bases between them. Stated treatment: randomized to nivolumab then ipilimumab (arm A) or the reverse (arm B). DNA-damaging chemotherapy had not been given to any patient beforehand. Live CD3+CD8+ CD19− CD56− cells were sorted from PBMCs. TCRdb's copy holds only in-frame clones and misses some; the assay was immunoSEQ multiplex PCR. The sample lists about 20,000 clones; roughly 72% were seen once. The gene calls are TRBV6-5 and TRBJ2-7; D is unclear. The specimen comprised CD8+ T cells sorted from blood (inferred from file names), sampled from a patient given nivolumab and ipilimumab in sequence. The clonotype comes from a human donor with melanoma. The chain's CDR3 is CASSPAVFYEQYF. The CDR3 DNA is TGTGCCAGCAGCCCCGCGGTATTCTACGAGCAGTACTTC.